This TCR beta chain was sequenced for a study of cytomegalovirus exposure and HLA in healthy donors. Sequencing used immunoSEQ multiplex PCR; TCRdb keeps in-frame clones, though not all of them. Among some 330,000 clones, 75% to 90% were seen once, and the ten largest hold around 0.8%. The V end lost 6 bases, the J end lost 5 bases, and 16 bases lay between the germline ends. This CDR3 region has 14 residues. Germline CDR1 reads SNHLY; CDR2 reads FYNNEI. This clone was detected once. Sequencing input: PBMCs. The chain carries TRBV2 and TRBJ1-1, with D possibly TRBD1 on 5 matching bases. The origin of this receptor is a young woman in good health and CMV-seronegative. CDR3: CASRAEGAGTEAFF. The CDR3 DNA follows: TGTGCCAGCAGGGCGGAAGGGGCTGGGACTGAAGCTTTCTTT.